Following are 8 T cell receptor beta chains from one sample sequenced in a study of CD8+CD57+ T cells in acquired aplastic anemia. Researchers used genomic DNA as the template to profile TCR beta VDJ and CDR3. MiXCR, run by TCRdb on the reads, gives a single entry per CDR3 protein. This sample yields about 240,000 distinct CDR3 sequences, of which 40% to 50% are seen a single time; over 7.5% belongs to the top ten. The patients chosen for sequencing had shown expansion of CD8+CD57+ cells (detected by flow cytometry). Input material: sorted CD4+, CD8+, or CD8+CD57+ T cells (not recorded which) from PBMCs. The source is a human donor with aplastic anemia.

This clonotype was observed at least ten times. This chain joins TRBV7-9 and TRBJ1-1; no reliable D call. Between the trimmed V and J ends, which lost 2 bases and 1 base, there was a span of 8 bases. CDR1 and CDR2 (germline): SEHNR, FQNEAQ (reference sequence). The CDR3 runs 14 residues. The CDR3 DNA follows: TGTGCCAGCAGCTTATTGGGCGAGAACACTGAAGCTTTCTTT. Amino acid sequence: CASSLLGENTEAFF.

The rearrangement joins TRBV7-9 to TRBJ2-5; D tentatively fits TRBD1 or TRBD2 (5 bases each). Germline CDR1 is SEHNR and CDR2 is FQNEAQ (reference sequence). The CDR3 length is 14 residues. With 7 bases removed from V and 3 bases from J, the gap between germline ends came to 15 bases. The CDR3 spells CASNAGRREETQYF. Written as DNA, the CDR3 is TGTGCCAGCAACGCAGGGAGAAGGGAAGAGACCCAGTACTTC.

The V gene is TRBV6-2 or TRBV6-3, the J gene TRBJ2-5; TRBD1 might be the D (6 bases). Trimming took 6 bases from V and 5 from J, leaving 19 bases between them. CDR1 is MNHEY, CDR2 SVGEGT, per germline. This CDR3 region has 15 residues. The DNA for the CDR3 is TGTGCCAGCAGGCTACAAATCACAGGGACCGAGACCCAGTACTTC. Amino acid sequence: CASRLQITGTETQYF.

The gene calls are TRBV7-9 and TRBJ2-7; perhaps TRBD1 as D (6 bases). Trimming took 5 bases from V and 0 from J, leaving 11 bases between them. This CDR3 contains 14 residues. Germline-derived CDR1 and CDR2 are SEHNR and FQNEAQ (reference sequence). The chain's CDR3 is CASSPPRGSYEQYF. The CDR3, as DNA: TGTGCCAGCAGCCCCCCCAGGGGCTCCTACGAGCAGTACTTC. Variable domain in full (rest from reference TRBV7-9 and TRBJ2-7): DTGVSQNPRHKITKRGQNVTFRCDPISEHNRLYWYRQTLGQGPEFLTYFQNEAQLEKSRLLSDRFSAERPKGSFSTLEIQRTEQGDSAMYLCASSPPRGSYEQYFGPGTRLTVT.

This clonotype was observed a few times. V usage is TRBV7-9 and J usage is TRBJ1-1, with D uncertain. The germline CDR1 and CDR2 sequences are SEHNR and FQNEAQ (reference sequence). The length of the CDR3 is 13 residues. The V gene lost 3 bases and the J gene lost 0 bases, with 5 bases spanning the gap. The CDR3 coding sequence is TGTGCCAGCAGCTTCCCTTTGAACACTGAAGCTTTCTTT. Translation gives CASSFPLNTEAFF.

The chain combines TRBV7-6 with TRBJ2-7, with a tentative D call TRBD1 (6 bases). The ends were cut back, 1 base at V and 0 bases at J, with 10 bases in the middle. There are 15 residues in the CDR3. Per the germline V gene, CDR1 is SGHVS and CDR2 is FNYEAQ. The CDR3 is CASSLGWTASYEQYF. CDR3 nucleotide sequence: TGTGCCAGCAGCTTAGGTTGGACAGCCTCCTACGAGCAGTACTTC.

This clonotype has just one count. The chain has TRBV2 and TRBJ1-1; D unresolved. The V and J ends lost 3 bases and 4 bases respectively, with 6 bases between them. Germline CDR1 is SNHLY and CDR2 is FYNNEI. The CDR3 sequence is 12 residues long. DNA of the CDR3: TGTGCCAGCAGTGACTTCGGCACTGAAGCTTTCTTT. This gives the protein CASSDFGTEAFF.

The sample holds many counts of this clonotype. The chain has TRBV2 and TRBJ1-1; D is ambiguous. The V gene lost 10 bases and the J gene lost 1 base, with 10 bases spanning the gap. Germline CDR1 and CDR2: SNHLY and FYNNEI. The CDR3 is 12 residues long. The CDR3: CAIIKGNTEAFF. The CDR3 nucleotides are TGTGCCATCATAAAGGGGAACACTGAAGCTTTCTTT.